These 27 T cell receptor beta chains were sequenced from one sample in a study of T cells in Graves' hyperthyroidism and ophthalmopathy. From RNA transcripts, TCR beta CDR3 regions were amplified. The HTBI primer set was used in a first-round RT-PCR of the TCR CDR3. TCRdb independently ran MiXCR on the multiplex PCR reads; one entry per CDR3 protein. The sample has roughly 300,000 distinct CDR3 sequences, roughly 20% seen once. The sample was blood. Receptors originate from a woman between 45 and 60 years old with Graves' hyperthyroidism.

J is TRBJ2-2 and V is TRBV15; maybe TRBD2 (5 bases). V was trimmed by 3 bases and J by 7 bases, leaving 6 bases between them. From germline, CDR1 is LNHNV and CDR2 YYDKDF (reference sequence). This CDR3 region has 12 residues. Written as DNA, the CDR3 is TGTGCCACCAGCAGCGGGGTCGGGGAGCTGTTTTTT. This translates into CATSSGVGELFF. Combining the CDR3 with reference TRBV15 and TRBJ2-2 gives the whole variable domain DAMVIQNPRYQVTQFGKPVTLSCSQTLNHNVMYWYQQKSSQAPKLLFHYYDKDFNNEADTPDNFQSRRPNTSFCFLDIRSPGLGDTAMYLCATSSGVGELFFGEGSRLTVL.

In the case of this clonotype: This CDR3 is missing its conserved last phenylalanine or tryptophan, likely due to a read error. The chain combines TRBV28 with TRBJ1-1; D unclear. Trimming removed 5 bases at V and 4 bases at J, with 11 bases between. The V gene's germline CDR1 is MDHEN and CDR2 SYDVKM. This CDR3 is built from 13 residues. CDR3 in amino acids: CASSLRGGTEAFL. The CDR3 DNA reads TGTGCCAGCAGTCTACGCGGCGGCACTGAAGCTTTCCTT.

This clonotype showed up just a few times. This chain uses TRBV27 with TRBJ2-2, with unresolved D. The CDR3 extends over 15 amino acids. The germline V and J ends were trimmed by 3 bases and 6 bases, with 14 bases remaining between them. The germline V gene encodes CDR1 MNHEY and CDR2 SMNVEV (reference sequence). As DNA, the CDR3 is TGTGCCAGCAGTTTCGGACGGATCATTCCCGGGGAGCTGTTTTTT. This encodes CASSFGRIIPGELFF.

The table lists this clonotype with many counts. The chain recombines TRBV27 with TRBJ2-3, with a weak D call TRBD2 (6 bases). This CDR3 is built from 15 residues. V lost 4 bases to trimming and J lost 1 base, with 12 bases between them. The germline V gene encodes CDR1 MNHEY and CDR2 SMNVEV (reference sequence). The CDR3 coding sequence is TGTGCCAGCAGTTCCGGGGCTAGCGGCACAGATACGCAGTATTTT. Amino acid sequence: CASSSGASGTDTQYF.

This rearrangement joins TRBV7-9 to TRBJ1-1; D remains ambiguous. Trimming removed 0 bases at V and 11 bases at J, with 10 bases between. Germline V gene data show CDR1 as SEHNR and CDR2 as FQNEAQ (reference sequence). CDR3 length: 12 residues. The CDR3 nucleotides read TGTGCCAGCAGCTTAGCGCTAGGGTTGGCTTTCTTT. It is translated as CASSLALGLAFF.

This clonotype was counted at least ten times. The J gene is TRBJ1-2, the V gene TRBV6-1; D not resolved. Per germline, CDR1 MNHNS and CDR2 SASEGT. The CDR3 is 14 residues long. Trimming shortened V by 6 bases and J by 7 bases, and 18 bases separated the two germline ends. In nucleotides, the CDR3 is TGTGCCAGCAGGGATAGCCTCGGCGGTTCTGGCTACACCTTC. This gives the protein CASRDSLGGSGYTF.

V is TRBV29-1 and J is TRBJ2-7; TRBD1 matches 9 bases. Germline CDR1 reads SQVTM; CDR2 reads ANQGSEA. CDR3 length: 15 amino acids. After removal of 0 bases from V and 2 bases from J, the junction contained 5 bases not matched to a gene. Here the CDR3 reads CSVEDRRDRAYEQYF. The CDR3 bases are TGCAGCGTTGAAGATCGCCGGGACAGGGCCTACGAGCAGTACTTC.

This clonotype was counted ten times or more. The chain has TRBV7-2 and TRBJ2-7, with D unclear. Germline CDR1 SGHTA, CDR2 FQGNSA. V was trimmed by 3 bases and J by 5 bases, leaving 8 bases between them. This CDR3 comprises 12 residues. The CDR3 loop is CASSFPPHEQYF. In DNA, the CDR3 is TGTGCCAGCAGCTTCCCCCCGCACGAGCAGTACTTC.

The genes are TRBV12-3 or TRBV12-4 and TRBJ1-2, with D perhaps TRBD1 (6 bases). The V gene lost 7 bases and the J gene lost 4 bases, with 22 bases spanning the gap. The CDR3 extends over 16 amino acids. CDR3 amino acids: CASTGDRGGGGYGYTF. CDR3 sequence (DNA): TGTGCCAGCACCGGGGATAGGGGGGGAGGGGGCTATGGCTACACCTTC.

The CDR3 sequence: CASSVGGGVQETQYF. CDR3 sequence (DNA): TGTGCCAGCAGTGTTGGCGGGGGGGTACAAGAGACCCAGTACTTC. This chain uses TRBV2 with TRBJ2-5, with TRBD2 identical over 9 bases. Germline lookup yields CDR1 SNHLY and CDR2 FYNNEI. The V and J ends lost 4 bases and 2 bases, in that order; junction bases with no gene match: 5. This CDR3 is 15 amino acids long.

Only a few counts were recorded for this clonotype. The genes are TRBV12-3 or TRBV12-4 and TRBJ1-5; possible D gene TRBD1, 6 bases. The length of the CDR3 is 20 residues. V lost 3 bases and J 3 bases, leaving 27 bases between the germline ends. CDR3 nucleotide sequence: TGTGCCAGCAGTTTGTCCCCCGACAGGTCACTAGACGCTTTCAATCAGCCCCAGCATTTT. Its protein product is CASSLSPDRSLDAFNQPQHF.

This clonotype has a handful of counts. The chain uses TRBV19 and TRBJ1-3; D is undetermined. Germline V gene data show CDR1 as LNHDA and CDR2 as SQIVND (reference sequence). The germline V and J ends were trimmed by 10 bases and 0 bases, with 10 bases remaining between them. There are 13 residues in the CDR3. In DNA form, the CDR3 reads TGTGCCACTCGACGGTCCTCTGGAAACACCATATATTTT. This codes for CATRRSSGNTIYF.

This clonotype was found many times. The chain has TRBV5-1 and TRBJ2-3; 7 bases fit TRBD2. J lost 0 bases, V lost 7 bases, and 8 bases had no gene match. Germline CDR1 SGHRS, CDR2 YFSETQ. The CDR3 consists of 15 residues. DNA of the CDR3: TGCGCCAGCCGAAGGGGAGGGGTAAGCACAGATACGCAGTATTTT. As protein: CASRRGGVSTDTQYF.

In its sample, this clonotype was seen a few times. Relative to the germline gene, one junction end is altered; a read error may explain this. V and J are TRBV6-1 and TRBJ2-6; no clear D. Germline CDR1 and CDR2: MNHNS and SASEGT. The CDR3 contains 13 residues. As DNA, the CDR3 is TGTACCAGCAGGAGCTCTGGGGCCAACGTCCTGACTTTC. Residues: CTSRSSGANVLTF.

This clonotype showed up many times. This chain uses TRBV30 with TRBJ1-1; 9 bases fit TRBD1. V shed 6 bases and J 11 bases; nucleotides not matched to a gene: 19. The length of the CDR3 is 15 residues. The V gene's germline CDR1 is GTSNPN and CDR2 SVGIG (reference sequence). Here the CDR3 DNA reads TGTGCCTGCCCGAACTTAGCGGGACAGGGAATAGGGGCTTTCTTT. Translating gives CACPNLAGQGIGAFF.

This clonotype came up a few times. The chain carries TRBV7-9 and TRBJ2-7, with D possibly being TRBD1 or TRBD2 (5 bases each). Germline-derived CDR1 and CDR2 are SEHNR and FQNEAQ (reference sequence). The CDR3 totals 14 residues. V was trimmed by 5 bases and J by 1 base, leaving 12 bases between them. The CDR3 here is CASSPGTPSYEQYF. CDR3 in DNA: TGTGCCAGCAGCCCCGGGACCCCTTCCTACGAGCAGTACTTC.

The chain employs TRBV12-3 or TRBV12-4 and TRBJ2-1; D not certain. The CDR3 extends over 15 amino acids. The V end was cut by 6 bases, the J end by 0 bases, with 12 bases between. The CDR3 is CASSHDHSSYNEQFF. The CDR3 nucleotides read TGTGCCAGCAGCCATGACCACAGCTCCTACAATGAGCAGTTCTTC.

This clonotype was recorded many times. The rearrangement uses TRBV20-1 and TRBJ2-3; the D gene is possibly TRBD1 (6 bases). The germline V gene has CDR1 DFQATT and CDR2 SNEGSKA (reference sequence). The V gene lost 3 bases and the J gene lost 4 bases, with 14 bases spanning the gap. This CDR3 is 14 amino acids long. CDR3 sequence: CSARPNEGADTQYF. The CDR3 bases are TGCAGTGCTAGGCCCAACGAGGGGGCAGATACGCAGTATTTT.

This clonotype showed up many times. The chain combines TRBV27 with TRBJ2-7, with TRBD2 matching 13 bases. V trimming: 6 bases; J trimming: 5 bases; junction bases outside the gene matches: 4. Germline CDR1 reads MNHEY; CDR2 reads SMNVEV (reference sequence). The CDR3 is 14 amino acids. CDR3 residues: CASSGTSGIDEQYF. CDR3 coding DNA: TGTGCCAGCAGCGGGACTAGCGGGATCGACGAGCAGTACTTC.

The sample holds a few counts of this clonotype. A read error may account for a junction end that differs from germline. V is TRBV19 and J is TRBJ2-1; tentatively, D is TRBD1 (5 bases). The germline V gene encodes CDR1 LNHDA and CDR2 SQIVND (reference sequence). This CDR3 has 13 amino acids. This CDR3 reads CASNRGLYNEQFF. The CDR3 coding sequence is TGTGCCAGTAATAGGGGATTGTACAATGAACAGTTCTTC.

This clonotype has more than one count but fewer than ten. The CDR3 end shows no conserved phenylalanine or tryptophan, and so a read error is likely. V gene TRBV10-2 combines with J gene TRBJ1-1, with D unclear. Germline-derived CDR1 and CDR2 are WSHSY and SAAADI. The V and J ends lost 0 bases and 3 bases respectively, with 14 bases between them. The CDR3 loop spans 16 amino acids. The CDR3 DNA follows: TGCGCCAGCAGTGAGTCGATCTGGGTATGGGACACTGAAGCTTTCCTT. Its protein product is CASSESIWVWDTEAFL.

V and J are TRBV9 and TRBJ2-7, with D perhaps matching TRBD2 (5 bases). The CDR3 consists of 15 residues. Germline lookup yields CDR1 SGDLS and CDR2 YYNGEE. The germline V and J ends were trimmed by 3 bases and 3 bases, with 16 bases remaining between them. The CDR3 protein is CASSEASGAHYEQYF. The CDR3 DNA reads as TGTGCCAGCAGCGAAGCAAGCGGAGCCCACTACGAGCAGTACTTC.

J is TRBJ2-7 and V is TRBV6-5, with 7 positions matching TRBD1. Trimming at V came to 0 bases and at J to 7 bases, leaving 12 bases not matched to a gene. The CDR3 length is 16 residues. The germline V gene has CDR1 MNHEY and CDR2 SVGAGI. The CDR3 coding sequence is TGTGCCAGCAGTTACTCGACAGGGAGACCCTCTAGGGAGCAGTACTTC. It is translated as CASSYSTGRPSREQYF.

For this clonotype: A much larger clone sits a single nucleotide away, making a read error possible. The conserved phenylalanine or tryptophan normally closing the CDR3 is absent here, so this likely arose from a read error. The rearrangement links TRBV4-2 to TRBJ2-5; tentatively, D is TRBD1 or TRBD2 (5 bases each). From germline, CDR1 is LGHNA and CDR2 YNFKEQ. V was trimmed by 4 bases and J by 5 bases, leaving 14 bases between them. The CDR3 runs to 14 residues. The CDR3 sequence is CASSRTGTKETQYL. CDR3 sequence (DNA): TGTGCCAGCAGCCGAACCGGGACCAAGGAGACCCAGTACCTC.

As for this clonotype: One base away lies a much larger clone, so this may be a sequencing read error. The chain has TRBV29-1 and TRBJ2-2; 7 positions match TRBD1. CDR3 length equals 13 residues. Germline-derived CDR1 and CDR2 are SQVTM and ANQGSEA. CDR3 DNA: TGCAGCGTTGGGACAGGAAACACCGAGGAGCTGTTTTTT. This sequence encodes CSVGTGNTEELFF.

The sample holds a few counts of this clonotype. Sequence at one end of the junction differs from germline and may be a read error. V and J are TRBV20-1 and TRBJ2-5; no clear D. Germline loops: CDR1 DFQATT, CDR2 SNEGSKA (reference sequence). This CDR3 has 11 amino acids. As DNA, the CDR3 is TGCAGTACAGTGCTCCGAGAGGCCCAGTACTTC. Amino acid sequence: CSTVLREAQYF.

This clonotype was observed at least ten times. As DNA, the CDR3 is TGTGCCAGCAGCCGCTATAGTGGGGGGGCCACCGGGGAGCTGTTTTTT. Protein: CASSRYSGGATGELFF. The rearrangement uses TRBV7-3 and TRBJ2-2; D may be TRBD2 (7 bases). Germline CDR1 and CDR2: SGHTA and FQGTGA. The CDR3 covers 16 residues. Trimming took off 5 bases at V and 4 bases at J, with 17 bases between the two ends. The full variable domain, completed using reference TRBV7-3 and TRBJ2-2, is GAGVSQTPSNKVTEKGKYVELRCDPISGHTALYWYRQSLGQGPEFLIYFQGTGAADDSGLPNDRFFAVRPEGSVSTLKIQRTERGDSAVYLCASSRYSGGATGELFFGEGSRLTVL.